This entry features one T cell receptor (beta chain) sequence. Which antigen it targets is not known. One base away there is no much larger clone; base qualities are not given. The sample comes from a study of blood T cell repertoires in COVID-19 (dated by TCRdb to 2020 to 2021). As for the study more broadly: The collaborator samples originated in the United States, Italy and Spain and spanned the acute and convalescent phases of COVID-19. A de-identified subject ID, COVID-19 status, age in years and sex were almost always included in the sample metadata. The prospective study material was composed of cDNA or gDNA derived from T cells, B-cell-depleted T cells, or PBMCs. The samples were drawn from the first 160 participants of the ongoing ImmuneRACE study and from over 950 subjects provided by 6 global collaborators. Where available, HLA class I and class II types were obtained from metadata supplied by the sample provider rather than from assay-based typing. Subjects who had been exposed to COVID-19, were actively infected with it, or had recovered from it provided the deeply sampled blood TCRbeta repertoires that made up the dataset. The repertoires were released in a freely available public database meant as a resource for research on the immune response to SARS-CoV-2. Beyond this particular receptor, the publication reports: The amount of clinical and demographic metadata varied by source and participant and was provided uncurated.

CDR1 and CDR2, per the germline V gene, are KGHSH and LQKENI. The CDR3, cysteine through phenylalanine, is 14 amino acids long. Only the CDR3 DNA stays, 42 bases, in frame from base 1. V is cut by 5 bases and J by 2 bases, and the space between the germline ends is 12 bases. One collaborating source in Seattle enrolled patients during active infection and followed them longitudinally through the course of disease. Collaborating institutions collected whole blood in K2EDTA tubes following their own protocols. Collaborator samples were shipped for TCRbeta analysis as frozen whole blood, isolated PBMCs, or DNA extracted from either sample type. TCRbeta CDR3 regions were amplified from genomic DNA using the immunoSEQ Assay, a bias-controlled multiplex PCR. Concerning the study's data processing: Within the assay, amplification of reference gene primers was used to estimate how many nucleated cells each sample contained. Sequence reads were collapsed and filtered to measure the absolute abundance of every unique TCRbeta CDR3 rearrangement. For each sample, productive Simpson clonality was calculated as the square root of Simpson's diversity index across productive rearrangements. Held by TCRdb, this immuneACCESS table contains in-frame sequences only and omits some clones. Under half of the omission traces to an unresolved V gene where checked; the cause of the rest is unknown. The V and J calls and the clone size are those of that table, but D and trimming were determined from the DNA. The sample yields fewer than 300,000 clones; 85% to 90% were counted once. The ten largest clonotypes hold 11% of the sample.

Recombination connected TRBV18 to TRBJ1-1; perhaps TRBD1 is the D gene, with 5 bases matching. The sample was peripheral blood. The receptor's source is a man aged 50-60 years with COVID-19, enrolled during active disease. The DNA sequence is given as TGTGCCAGCTCAAAAGATCAGGGAAACACTGAAGCTTTCTTT. Its amino acids are CASSKDQGNTEAFF. Supplemented by the reference TRBV18 and TRBJ1-1 proteins around the CDR3, the complete variable domain is NAGVMQNPRHLVRRRGQEARLRCSPMKGHSHVYWYRQLPEEGLKFMVYLQKENIIDESGMPKERFSAEFPKEGPSILRIQQVVRGDSAAYFCASSKDQGNTEAFFGQGTRLTVV.